These T cell receptor beta chains were read from a single sample in a study of OX40 agonist ivuxolimab in advanced cancers. Method: immunoSEQ multiplex PCR; TCRdb's copy keeps in-frame clones and lacks some. The sample comprises approximately 22,000 clones, about 83% of which are singletons, and 37% rests with the top ten. Sequencing was performed on CD4+ or CD8+ T cells sorted from blood, taken in a trial of the OX40 agonist ivuxolimab. Source of these receptors: an adult with an advanced solid tumor such as melanoma, head and neck, liver or kidney cancer. CDR3s include the opening cysteine and the closing phenylalanine or tryptophan. D genes are given only for firm matches. Rows may omit the clone size; those that give it use once, few, many or a size class.

abundance: .
j_gene: TRBJ2-5
d_gene: TRBD2
v_gene: TRBV5-1
CDR3nt: TGCGCCAGCAGCTCCACTAGCGGGGTGGAGACCCAGTACTTC
CDR3aa: CASSSTSGVETQYF

abundance: .
j_gene: TRBJ2-7
d_gene: .
v_gene: TRBV2
CDR3nt: TGTGCCAGAGGGGGAGGGGTCGAGCAGTACTTC
CDR3aa: CARGGGVEQYF

abundance: .
j_gene: TRBJ2-3
d_gene: .
v_gene: TRBV28
CDR3nt: TGTGCCAGCACGGTCTCATGGCCAGATACGCAGTATTTT
CDR3aa: CASTVSWPDTQYF

abundance: .
j_gene: TRBJ2-7
d_gene: TRBD2
v_gene: TRBV5-4
CDR3nt: TGTGCCAGCAGCTCCCCTTCGGGGGGCTCCTACGAGCAGTACTTC
CDR3aa: CASSSPSGGSYEQYF

abundance: .
j_gene: TRBJ2-5
d_gene: .
v_gene: TRBV7-2
CDR3nt: TGTGCCAGCAACTCGGAGTTGGAGACCCAGTACTTC
CDR3aa: CASNSELETQYF

abundance: .
j_gene: TRBJ1-1
d_gene: .
v_gene: TRBV5-1
CDR3nt: TGCGCCAGCAGCTTGGAGGGGGGCGCTTACACTGAAGCTTTCTTT
CDR3aa: CASSLEGGAYTEAFF

abundance: .
j_gene: TRBJ2-7
d_gene: .
v_gene: TRBV4-1
CDR3nt: TGCGCCAGCAGCCAAGTTGAGGGGGGGGAGCAGTACTTC
CDR3aa: CASSQVEGGEQYF

abundance: .
j_gene: TRBJ2-1
d_gene: .
v_gene: TRBV7-9
CDR3nt: TGTGCCAGCAGCTCACTATTACGACAGGGACTAGGAAATGAGCAGTTCTTC
CDR3aa: CASSSLLRQGLGNEQFF

abundance: .
j_gene: TRBJ1-5
d_gene: TRBD1
v_gene: TRBV19
CDR3nt: TGTGCCAGTAGTATAGAGACAGGGGGCAATCAGCCCCAGCATTTT
CDR3aa: CASSIETGGNQPQHF

abundance: .
j_gene: TRBJ1-1
d_gene: .
v_gene: TRBV11-2
CDR3nt: TGTGCCAGCAGCCCGCCAGGGAGCACTGAAGCTTTCTTT
CDR3aa: CASSPPGSTEAFF

abundance: .
j_gene: TRBJ1-5
d_gene: TRBD1
v_gene: TRBV6-6
CDR3nt: TGTGCCAAGGCGGGGACAGCTAGCAATCAGCCCCAGCATTTT
CDR3aa: CAKAGTASNQPQHF

abundance: .
j_gene: TRBJ2-7
d_gene: .
v_gene: TRBV13
CDR3nt: TGTGCCACCTCGACAGCGCAACCTCCCGGGGAGCAGTACTTC
CDR3aa: CATSTAQPPGEQYF

abundance: .
j_gene: TRBJ1-6
d_gene: .
v_gene: TRBV11-3
CDR3nt: TGTGCCAGCAGTGAGGGGGACTCACCCCTCCACTTT
CDR3aa: CASSEGDSPLHF

abundance: .
j_gene: TRBJ2-7
d_gene: .
v_gene: TRBV28
CDR3nt: TGTGCCAGCAGTTCAGGGGTTTGGGAGCAGTACTTC
CDR3aa: CASSSGVWEQYF

abundance: once
j_gene: TRBJ2-6
d_gene: TRBD2
v_gene: TRBV5-8
CDR3nt: TGTGCCAGCAGCTCTCTAGCGGGGGGGCCTTTCTCTGGGGCCAACGTCCTGACTTTC
CDR3aa: CASSSLAGGPFSGANVLTF

abundance: .
j_gene: TRBJ1-1
d_gene: .
v_gene: TRBV9
CDR3nt: TGTGCCAGCAGCCCCAGAGGAGTCCTGGAGGACACTGAAGCTTTCTTT
CDR3aa: CASSPRGVLEDTEAFF

abundance: .
j_gene: TRBJ2-7
d_gene: .
v_gene: TRBV7-7
CDR3nt: TGTGCCAGCAGCTTAGGAGCAGACTACGAGCAGTACTTC
CDR3aa: CASSLGADYEQYF

abundance: once
j_gene: TRBJ2-5
d_gene: .
v_gene: TRBV5-1
CDR3nt: TGCGCCAGCAGCTTGGAGACAACAACGGAGGCCCAGTACTTC
CDR3aa: CASSLETTTEAQYF

abundance: .
j_gene: TRBJ2-1
d_gene: TRBD1
v_gene: TRBV2
CDR3nt: TGTGCCAGCAGTGATCACCAGGGGGCAAGAGAGTACAATGAGCAGTTCTTC
CDR3aa: CASSDHQGAREYNEQFF

abundance: .
j_gene: TRBJ2-7
d_gene: TRBD1
v_gene: TRBV25-1
CDR3nt: TGTGCCAGCAGTGAATTAGAGGGGGCCTTTTTCCACGAGCAGTACTTC
CDR3aa: CASSELEGAFFHEQYF

abundance: .
j_gene: TRBJ1-3
d_gene: .
v_gene: TRBV4-1
CDR3nt: TGCGCCAGCAGCCAAGAGACAAACACCATATATTTT
CDR3aa: CASSQETNTIYF

abundance: few
j_gene: TRBJ2-7
d_gene: .
v_gene: TRBV25-1
CDR3nt: TGTGCCAGCAGTGAATATGTCTCGGCAGGGTTAGGCGAGCAGTACTTC
CDR3aa: CASSEYVSAGLGEQYF

abundance: few
j_gene: TRBJ2-7
d_gene: TRBD1
v_gene: TRBV27
CDR3nt: TGTGCCAGCAGTTCGTCCCCGACAGGGACCTACGAGCAGTACTTC
CDR3aa: CASSSSPTGTYEQYF

abundance: .
j_gene: TRBJ2-2
d_gene: .
v_gene: TRBV14
CDR3nt: TGTGCCAGCAGCCAAGATCAAGGGATCGGGGAGCTGTTTTTT
CDR3aa: CASSQDQGIGELFF

abundance: once
j_gene: TRBJ2-7
d_gene: .
v_gene: TRBV7-6
CDR3nt: TGTGCCAGCAGCTTAGGGGACCGTACCTACGAGCAGTACTTC
CDR3aa: CASSLGDRTYEQYF

abundance: once
j_gene: TRBJ2-5
d_gene: .
v_gene: TRBV27
CDR3nt: TGTGCCAGCAGGACGGGTTACGGGGAGACCCAGTACTTC
CDR3aa: CASRTGYGETQYF

abundance: .
j_gene: TRBJ2-5
d_gene: .
v_gene: TRBV7-2
CDR3nt: TGTGCCAGCAGCTTAGTAGACGGCGTGAGGTACCAAGAGACCCAGTACTTC
CDR3aa: CASSLVDGVRYQETQYF

abundance: .
j_gene: TRBJ2-7
d_gene: .
v_gene: TRBV2
CDR3nt: TGTGCCAGCACCGACAACTACGAGCAGTACTTC
CDR3aa: CASTDNYEQYF

abundance: few
j_gene: TRBJ1-1
d_gene: TRBD1
v_gene: TRBV6-1
CDR3nt: TGTGCCAGCAGTGAAGCGATGACAGGGGCTACTGAAGCTTTCTTT
CDR3aa: CASSEAMTGATEAFF

abundance: .
j_gene: TRBJ2-7
d_gene: TRBD1
v_gene: TRBV7-9
CDR3nt: TGTGCCAGCAGCCAAGGACAGGGGGGATCCTACGAGCAGTACTTC
CDR3aa: CASSQGQGGSYEQYF

abundance: .
j_gene: TRBJ2-1
d_gene: TRBD1
v_gene: TRBV27
CDR3nt: TGTGCCAGCAGTTCGCCGGGACAGTTCTTTTATCAGTTCTTC
CDR3aa: CASSSPGQFFYQFF

abundance: .
j_gene: TRBJ2-7
d_gene: .
v_gene: TRBV11-2
CDR3nt: TGTGCCAGCAGCTTAGCGCTCAGCGGCTACGAGCAGTACTTC
CDR3aa: CASSLALSGYEQYF

abundance: .
j_gene: TRBJ2-7
d_gene: .
v_gene: TRBV12-1
CDR3nt: TGTGCCAGCAGCTTTCAGCGGGGGGGGTACGAGCAGTACTTC
CDR3aa: CASSFQRGGYEQYF

abundance: .
j_gene: TRBJ2-1
d_gene: .
v_gene: TRBV18
CDR3nt: TGTGCCAGCTCACCACCGAAGGGAGGGGGTGGCAATGAGCAGTTCTTC
CDR3aa: CASSPPKGGGGNEQFF

abundance: .
j_gene: TRBJ1-1
d_gene: TRBD1
v_gene: TRBV27
CDR3nt: TGTGCCAGCAGTTTAGGGACAGGGGTGAACACTGAAGCTTTCTTT
CDR3aa: CASSLGTGVNTEAFF

abundance: .
j_gene: TRBJ2-7
d_gene: .
v_gene: TRBV27
CDR3nt: TGTGCCAGCAGCCAAAACTACGAGCAGTACTTC
CDR3aa: CASSQNYEQYF

abundance: .
j_gene: TRBJ1-2
d_gene: TRBD1
v_gene: TRBV6-1
CDR3nt: TGTGCCAGCAGTGGACAGGGGCCCAGGTTTAACTATGGCTACACCTTC
CDR3aa: CASSGQGPRFNYGYTF

abundance: .
j_gene: TRBJ2-7
d_gene: TRBD1
v_gene: TRBV19
CDR3nt: TGTGCCAGTAGTATAGACGGGACAGGGGGTTTCTACGAGCAGTACTTC
CDR3aa: CASSIDGTGGFYEQYF

abundance: once
j_gene: TRBJ1-3
d_gene: .
v_gene: TRBV4-1
CDR3nt: TGCGCCAGCAGCCAAGTCGACAGCGGCTCTGGAAACACCATATATTTT
CDR3aa: CASSQVDSGSGNTIYF

abundance: .
j_gene: TRBJ2-2
d_gene: TRBD1
v_gene: TRBV7-9
CDR3nt: TGTGCCAGCAGCGTTCCCAGACAGGGGGTAAACACCGGGGAGCTGTTTTTT
CDR3aa: CASSVPRQGVNTGELFF

abundance: .
j_gene: TRBJ2-1
d_gene: .
v_gene: TRBV27
CDR3nt: TGTGCCAGCAGTTTATCGGGGGGGCCCCCGACAAGAGAGCAGTTCTTC
CDR3aa: CASSLSGGPPTREQFF